What follows are 15 T cell receptor beta chains derived from one specimen sequenced in a study of cytomegalovirus exposure and HLA in healthy donors. TCRdb's table, derived via immunoSEQ multiplex PCR, lists solely in-frame clones and lacks some. The sample records about 160,000 clones, 75% to 90% being singletons. Sequenced material: PBMCs. The origin of the receptors is a young woman in good health and CMV-seronegative.

The chain carries TRBV30 and TRBJ1-2; D gene ambiguous. The CDR3 runs to 12 residues. Germline V gene lookup returns CDR1 GTSNPN and CDR2 SVGIG (reference sequence). V dropped 1 base and J dropped 4 bases, with 7 bases sitting between them. For the CDR3, the DNA is TGTGCCTGGAGTGAGGCAGGCTATGGCTACACCTTC. It is translated as CAWSEAGYGYTF. The full variable domain, completed using reference TRBV30 and TRBJ1-2, is SQTIHQWPATLVQPVGSPLSLECTVEGTSNPNLYWYRQAAGRGLQLLFYSVGIGQISSEVPQNLSASRPQDRQFILSSKKLLLSDSGFYLCAWSEAGYGYTFGSGTRLTVV.

The DNA of the CDR3 is TGTGCCAGTAGTACCCGGACAGTGCGAGCTTTCTTT. Protein: CASSTRTVRAFF. The chain couples TRBV19 to TRBJ1-1, with a possible D match to TRBD1 (6 bases). Germline V gives CDR1 LNHDA, CDR2 SQIVND (reference sequence). CDR3 length equals 12 residues. Trimming cost V 4 bases and J 10 bases, with 13 bases left between them. Full variable domain (outside the CDR3, taken from reference TRBV19 and TRBJ1-1): DGGITQSPKYLFRKEGQNVTLSCEQNLNHDAMYWYRQDPGQGLRLIYYSQIVNDFQKGDIAEGYSVSREKKESFPLTVTSAQKNPTAFYLCASSTRTVRAFFGQGTRLTVV.

This sequence joins TRBV5-6 and TRBJ1-1, with 9 bases matching TRBD1. V gave up 0 bases and J gave up 1 base; unmatched junction bases: 4. The CDR3 has 16 residues. Germline V gene lookup returns CDR1 SGHDT and CDR2 YYEEEE. The CDR3 protein is CASSLVGTGPNTEAFF. The CDR3 DNA is TGTGCCAGCAGCTTGGTCGGGACAGGGCCGAACACTGAAGCTTTCTTT.

The gene calls are TRBV5-6 and TRBJ1-5, with unresolved D. Per the germline V gene, CDR1 is SGHDT and CDR2 is YYEEEE. Trimming cost V 2 bases and J 6 bases, with 6 bases left between them. The CDR3 length is 12 residues. The CDR3 loop is CASSFQSQPQHF. CDR3 nucleotides: TGTGCCAGCAGCTTTCAATCTCAGCCCCAGCATTTT.

The chain links TRBV4-1 to TRBJ2-7; TRBD1 matches at 7 bases. V was pared by 3 bases and J by 5 bases, with 4 bases of the junction left unmatched. There are 13 residues in the CDR3. CDR1 is MGHRA and CDR2 is YSYEKL in the germline V gene. The CDR3 is CASSHEDRHEQYF. DNA for the CDR3: TGCGCCAGCAGCCATGAGGACAGGCACGAGCAGTACTTC.

This clone showed up many times. This rearrangement joins TRBV4-2 to TRBJ2-5; TRBD2 matches at 11 bases. Germline V CDR1 and CDR2: LGHNA, YNFKEQ. The CDR3 extends over 16 amino acids. Trimming at V came to 0 bases and at J to 4 bases, leaving 4 bases not matched to a gene. The CDR3 DNA sequence: TGTGCCAGCAGCCAAGATGGTAGCGGGGGGGCAGAGACCCAGTACTTC. It codes for CASSQDGSGGAETQYF.

The J gene is TRBJ1-1, the V gene TRBV27; D is possibly TRBD1 (6 bases). Between the trimmed V and J ends, which lost 5 bases and 5 bases, there was a span of 21 bases. There are 16 residues in the CDR3. Per germline, CDR1 MNHEY and CDR2 SMNVEV (reference sequence). CDR3 sequence reads: CASSISYTGFSTEAFF. The CDR3 DNA is TGTGCCAGCAGTATCTCATACACAGGGTTTAGTACTGAAGCTTTCTTT.

This rearrangement joins TRBV7-6 to TRBJ1-6, with TRBD1 as a possible D gene (5 bases). The V and J ends lost 0 bases and 6 bases respectively, with 12 bases between them. CDR1 is SGHVS, CDR2 FNYEAQ, per germline. There are 16 residues in the CDR3. The CDR3 loop is CASSLAGGGVNSPLHF. CDR3 sequence (DNA): TGTGCCAGCAGCTTAGCGGGAGGAGGGGTTAATTCACCCCTCCACTTT.

The chain employs TRBV9 and TRBJ2-1; 8 bases are a match to TRBD1. The length of the CDR3 is 14 residues. Germline V gene sequence: CDR1 SGDLS, CDR2 YYNGEE. The J segment lost 15 bases and the V segment lost 4 bases, leaving 15 bases of the junction unmatched. The CDR3, as DNA: TGTGCCAGCAGCCCCGCCGACAGGGGACGGGTGGGGTTCTTC. Amino acid sequence: CASSPADRGRVGFF.

The chain uses TRBV5-1 and TRBJ2-2; 13 positions match TRBD2. The germline gives CDR1 SGHRS, CDR2 YFSETQ. V was pared by 4 bases and J by 0 bases, with 9 bases of the junction left unmatched. There are 19 residues in the CDR3. In DNA form, the CDR3 reads TGCGCCAGCAGCCCGGTACTAGCGGGAGGGCCCGCGAACACCGGGGAGCTGTTTTTT. Protein sequence: CASSPVLAGGPANTGELFF.

This clone was counted only a few times. The chain couples TRBV7-2 to TRBJ2-1; 7 bases align to TRBD2. V lost 3 bases and J lost 4; bases outside the gene matches: 12. Germline values: CDR1 SGHTA, CDR2 FQGNSA. The CDR3 spans 17 residues. The CDR3 here is CASSFTSRGGAYNEQFF. The CDR3 coding sequence is TGTGCCAGCAGCTTTACCTCCCGCGGGGGTGCTTACAATGAGCAGTTCTTC.

The CDR3 region is CASSQIPLYGEQYF. The CDR3 DNA sequence: TGCGCCAGCAGCCAAATCCCGCTATACGGGGAGCAGTACTTC. V gene TRBV4-3 combines with J gene TRBJ2-7; D uncertain. The CDR3 contains 14 residues. V was shortened by 2 bases and J by 7 bases, with 15 bases between the two germline ends. CDR1 is LGHNA and CDR2 is YSLEER in the germline V gene.

The rearrangement links TRBV7-2 to TRBJ1-2; no reliable D call. This CDR3 is 17 amino acids long. Trimming shortened V by 1 base and J by 0 bases, and 15 bases separated the two germline ends. Germline V gene sequence: CDR1 SGHTA, CDR2 FQGNSA. This CDR3 reads CASSLGPGRRTNYGYTF. The CDR3 DNA reads as TGTGCCAGCAGCTTAGGGCCCGGGAGACGGACTAACTATGGCTACACCTTC.

The chain couples TRBV5-4 to TRBJ1-1; TRBD1 matches 7 bases. V was pared by 4 bases and J by 4 bases, with 4 bases of the junction left unmatched. The CDR3 spans 13 residues. From germline, CDR1 is SGHNT and CDR2 YYREEE (reference sequence). CDR3 protein: CASSEGTATEAFF. The CDR3 DNA is TGTGCCAGCAGCGAGGGGACAGCCACTGAAGCTTTCTTT.

This clone came up once. V is TRBV27 and J is TRBJ1-3; perhaps TRBD1 as D (6 bases). CDR1 is MNHEY, CDR2 SMNVEV, per germline (reference sequence). Deletions cut 7 bases from V and 0 bases from J, with 10 bases between. The CDR3 is made up of 14 amino acids. CDR3 loop: CASTGATSGNTIYF. Here the CDR3 DNA reads TGTGCCAGCACAGGGGCTACCTCTGGAAACACCATATATTTT.